The source of this TCR beta chain is a study of blood T cell repertoires in COVID-19. V lost 2 bases and J lost 4, with 14 bases in between. Germline assignment: CDR1 MGHRA and CDR2 YSYEKL. CDR3 size: 15 residues. In the authors' workflow: Amplification of reference gene primers was used by the study to estimate nucleated cell counts. Repertoires were generated with immunoSEQ multiplex PCR, while TCRdb's copy carries only in-frame clones and drops some. The V and J calls and clone size are taken from that table; D and trimming were inferred from the DNA. The sample lists 240,000 or so clones, over 75% occurring once.

The specimen sequenced was peripheral blood. The J gene is TRBJ1-1, the V gene TRBV4-1, with D possibly TRBD1 on 6 matching bases. The receptor was derived from a man aged 30 to 39 who had recovered from COVID-19. The CDR3 nucleotides are TGCGCCAGCAGCCAACAAATTACAGGGAGCACTGAAGCTTTCTTT. Its translation: CASSQQITGSTEAFF.